These T cell receptor beta chains were read from a single sample in a study of OX40 agonist ivuxolimab in advanced cancers. Clones were sequenced by immunoSEQ multiplex PCR, and TCRdb holds only the in-frame ones, with some missing. The table records about 48,000 clones, around 91% of them present only once. Sequenced material: CD4+ or CD8+ T cells sorted from blood, taken in a trial of the OX40 agonist ivuxolimab. The receptors were sampled from an adult with an advanced solid tumor such as melanoma, head and neck, liver or kidney cancer. Both conserved end residues are part of each CDR3.

v_gene: TRBV6-5; CDR3aa: CASRQYTEAFF
v_gene: TRBV6-6; CDR3aa: CASSPILYEQYF
v_gene: TRBV28; CDR3aa: CASSTYTVIYGYTF
v_gene: TRBV6-6; CDR3aa: CAASGAGELFF
v_gene: TRBV5-6; CDR3aa: CASSLPPRTSGYYEQYF
v_gene: TRBV6-5; CDR3aa: CASSLQGSYNSPLHF
v_gene: TRBV19; CDR3aa: CASSTSGAYGYTF
v_gene: TRBV30; CDR3aa: CAWTGLAAKTYNEQFF
v_gene: TRBV28; CDR3aa: CASNQDGGAEQFF
v_gene: TRBV4-3; CDR3aa: CASSQVGGAYEQYF
v_gene: TRBV28; CDR3aa: CASSPRGAYEQYF
v_gene: TRBV27; CDR3aa: CASSSYGAHEGQFF